This T cell receptor (beta chain) emerged from a study of cytomegalovirus exposure and HLA in healthy donors (dated by TCRdb to 2015 to 2018). At the level of the whole study: According to an earlier analysis of a few hundred of the donors, some 170 million T cells yielded some 110 million unique TCR beta sequences and less than 300 Gb of sequence data. An early release covering approximately 600 HLA-typed donors comprised about 300 gigabases of sequencing data and some 79 million unique TCR sequences. Of the roughly 410 genotyped donors, less than 85% were placed in the genetic ancestry cluster associated with self-reported Caucasian donors. The study was designed to test whether signatures of past pathogen exposure could be identified by cataloging public T cell receptors. The T cell repertoires of several hundred subjects were profiled by immunosequencing and related to cytomegalovirus serostatus. Besides the first cohort of around 700 subjects, a separate validation cohort made up of 90 to 150 different subjects was used. To predict cytomegalovirus infection status, the study combined high-throughput TCR immunosequencing, statistical association of individual TCRs with disease status, and machine learning. A later analysis re-examined previously published TCR beta repertoires from roughly 650 donors and added high-resolution HLA genotyping to investigate patterns of TCR occurrence. Rather than using new phenotypic data, the later analysis identified candidate immune exposures from TCR beta sequences and from how often those sequences occurred across donors. To decide whether each TCR beta V gene segment behaved as functional or pseudogenic, an earlier analysis of fewer than 750 of the donors relied on high-throughput TCR beta sequencing. Donor age, sex, ethnicity and CMV serostatus were compiled alongside the repertoire data. A later genetic analysis took genome-wide SNP genotypes for about three fifths of the 666 donors and used that subset as a discovery cohort. Every repertoire in the discovery cohort had been generated on one and the same sequencing platform. Both class I and class II loci were covered by HLA typing, at four-digit resolution. The number of typed donors differed by locus: about 620-640 for A, B, C, DRB1 and DQB1; 522 for DQA1; 606 for DPA1; and around 490 for DPB1. Because of strong linkage in the cohort, five DR-DQ haplotypes were treated as single units for association and clustering. Among around 400 genotyped donors of the cohort, an average of around 250,000 unique TCR beta nucleotide sequences was sequenced per donor, of which about 18% were non-productive. The research as a whole found: The 87-base-pair reads could not distinguish some IMGT-functional V segments, including TRBV6-2 and TRBV6-3, so those segments were excluded. A later analysis found that most CMV-associated TCR beta chains appeared HLA-restricted, with HLA associations seemingly driven largely by CMV exposure. In this cohort, only TCR beta chains were sequenced, and detectable features were limited by the absence of alpha or paired-chain data. HLA typing was unavailable for some donors at each locus, so association tests used only the typed subset. Three of the identified cytomegalovirus-associated TCR beta chains were confirmed in vitro to be specific for cytomegalovirus antigens. Strong co-occurrence of HLA alleles, especially DR and DQ, made assigning TCR associations to individual alleles difficult. Correlated functional status among segregating V segments might be attributable to linkage disequilibrium, but an unknown experimental factor could not be ruled out. Cytomegalovirus status was reported to be diagnosed by the classifier with high specificity and sensitivity in both the original and validation cohorts. In a later genetic analysis, a missense DCLRE1C variant was associated with V-gene and J-gene trimming of TCR beta chains, and the association was replicated in an independent cohort. Several of the top co-occurrence clusters appeared to be linked to parvovirus B19, influenza, CMV and Epstein-Barr virus, according to a later analysis. Most TCR sequences were observed very rarely across donors, whereas some public TCRs were present in many individuals. The authors suggested that the approach could potentially be extended to other disease states and immunological phenotypes. A total of fewer than 200 TCR beta chains were listed by the study as associated with cytomegalovirus. The earlier analysis of fewer than 750 of the donors excluded 15 to 20 rarely observed V segments, including chromosome 9 orphons, because counts were too low. According to a later genetic analysis, donors in an Asian-associated ancestry cluster had fewer N-insertions in productive TCRs than the approximately 700-donor mean. Broadly in line with IMGT annotations, most TCR beta V segments showed up in productive rearrangements about 90% or about 30% of the time in an earlier analysis of about 500 of the donors. In a later analysis, TCR association rates were found to vary across HLA loci, with the most associated TCRs seen for DRB1 alleles and the fewest for HLA-C alleles. Immune exposure information for the cohort was limited to CMV serostatus. A further reported finding was that TCR beta sequences accurately predicted the HLA-A and HLA-B alleles for most subjects in the first cohort. In a later analysis, HLA-associated TCR beta chains were found to be more clonally expanded and to have lower generation probabilities than equally common non-associated chains. A cluster of highly shared sequence variants was judged likely to be a technical artifact of the sequencing pipeline. Roughly uniform sequencing depth across donors was assumed in presence/absence analyses, although this assumption may not hold. A later analysis associated 15,000 to 20,000 TCR beta sequences with specific HLA alleles at a false discovery rate of 0.05.

The cohort consisted of approximately 670 healthy bone marrow donors. All cohort members were sampled while nominally healthy, although unrecorded immune exposures were likely present. The donor tested CMV seronegative and was one of the 352 seronegative cohort members. Every donor gave a peripheral blood sample, and the peripheral blood mononuclear cells from that sample were used for TCR beta sequencing. Genomic DNA extraction from the blood cell samples was performed with the Qiagen DNeasy Blood Extraction Kit. This clone was counted between two and nine times. It has no known antigen specificity. Per-base qualities were not stored, and no clone one base away is much larger. V is clipped by 4 bases and J by 0 bases, and the sequence between their germline boundaries is 16 bases long. The CDR3, cysteine through phenylalanine, is 16 amino acids long. Just the 48-base CDR3 DNA is kept, in frame starting at base 1. CDR1 and CDR2, per the germline V gene, are SGHRS and YFSETQ.

Libraries were prepared through the immunoSEQ multiplex PCR assay. For the multiplex PCR, a mixture combining 60 forward primers for TCR Vbeta segments and 13 reverse primers for TCR Jbeta segments was used. The CDR3 region of rearranged TCR beta genes was amplified from genomic DNA by a multiplex PCR assay. On the Illumina HiSeq System, the amplified TCR beta libraries were sequenced as 87-base-pair reads. The authors' analysis ran thus. A later analysis counted tens of millions of unique TCR beta chains across the 550 to 700 repertoires, and some 11 million of these chains were shared by at least two donors. Raw reads were error-corrected and collapsed into unique sequences by a nearest-neighbor algorithm in which closely related sequences were merged to remove PCR and sequencing errors. Alignment of CDR3 sequences to IMGT reference sequences was used to assign V, D and J gene segments. For a sequence to be retained, a match of at least six nucleotides to both a V gene segment and a J gene segment was required. A rearrangement was called productive if the CDR3 had no stop codons and remained in frame with V and J, and every other rearrangement was called non-productive. CDR3 was defined by IMGT convention, running from the second conserved V-encoded cysteine to the conserved J-encoded phenylalanine. In an earlier analysis of more than 550 of the donors, sequences lacking an unambiguous match to a single V gene segment were excluded. An earlier analysis of 500 to 700 of the donors classified V segments as functional when productive rearrangements were above 56.7% and as segregating when the standard deviation between donors was above 5%. A statistical classification framework was developed to diagnose cytomegalovirus status using the catalog of TCR beta chain sequences. In a later analysis, V and J genes were assigned by comparing TCR nucleotide sequences against IMGT/GENE-DB human TR gene sequences. Using the TCRdist pipeline, a later analysis assigned CDR3 sequences along with most-parsimonious VDJ recombination scenarios. In a later analysis, every TCR beta chain was defined by the combination of its CDR3 amino acid sequence and its V-gene family, and reads without a unique V-gene family were dropped. To address suspected cross-contamination and a sequencing artifact, a later analysis removed under 600 highly shared, low-generation-probability nucleotide sequences. For each public chain, a later analysis derived a clonal expansion index from normalized ranks of inferred template counts within each repertoire. Generation probabilities in a later analysis came from a VDJ recombination model fitted to out-of-frame rearrangements, and those results were checked against IGoR. In a later analysis, hypergeometric tests were used to score TCR-TCR, TCR-HLA and TCR-CMV co-occurrence, with a repertoire-size bias correction applied to TCR pairs. A later analysis estimated false discovery rates by permuting HLA or CMV assignments 20 times. In a later analysis, co-occurring TCRs were grouped using DBSCAN, with TCRdist sequence similarity added in when clustering inside HLA-allele-positive subsets. For co-occurrence clustering, repertoires with fewer than 30,000 or more than 120,000 public chains were excluded, along with a handful of repertoires with anomalous nucleotide sharing. The table was pulled from immuneACCESS by TCRdb, which kept in-frame rearrangements only. Such tables lose some clones; where checked, under half of the loss comes from unresolved V genes, and the rest has no known cause. V and J calls plus clone size are reproduced from that table; the DNA served to infer D and trimming. The sample profile shows about 110,000 clones; around 75% of them were found once. The biggest ten clones account for around 1.3% of the sample.

The sample was PBMCs. This clonotype originated in a man aged 35 to 55 in good health and CMV-seronegative. The chain uses TRBV5-1 and TRBJ1-1; TRBD1 is perhaps the D gene, given 6 matching bases. This receptor carries the CDR3 CASSPGHKTLNTEAFF. The nucleotide sequence is TGCGCCAGCAGCCCGGGACACAAGACGTTGAACACTGAAGCTTTCTTT.